The rows below give T cell receptor beta chains drawn from one sample of a study of T cell repertoires in cytomegalovirus infection. The antigens these receptors bind are not known. One entry per CDR3 protein, called by TCRdb with MiXCR from the reads. This table holds roughly 130,000 distinct CDR3 sequences, more than 20% found once. The sequenced sample consisted of PBMCs, sequenced either directly or after in vitro stimulation (not recorded which). The origin of the receptors is a human donor in good health (CMV status not recorded). Some clones in this sample may be carry-over from other donors' samples. CDR3s leave out the opening cysteine and the closing phenylalanine or tryptophan. A D gene is named only where the DNA matches it firmly.

D	J	V	CDR3
.	TRBJ1-6	TRBV12-3/TRBV12-4	ASSLPTRGSMALH
.	TRBJ1-2	TRBV19	ASSIFPLTGRRLGYT
TRBD1	TRBJ1-5	TRBV28	ASSFGTGNQPQH
.	TRBJ2-3	TRBV11-2	ASSLGSRGSDTQY
.	TRBJ2-2	TRBV12-5	ASGLGATTSNTGELF
.	TRBJ1-2	TRBV29-1	SVEVARANYGYT
TRBD1	TRBJ2-2	TRBV7-6	ASRLGTGSNTGELF
TRBD1	TRBJ2-5	TRBV6-2/TRBV6-3	ASRRDREKETQY
TRBD1	TRBJ2-5	TRBV20-1	SARGGAGGQETQY
.	TRBJ2-7	TRBV7-2	ASSLEGGPTYEQY
.	TRBJ1-5	TRBV7-2	ASSLESVSNQPQH
.	TRBJ2-5	TRBV11-3	ASSHRDVETQY
.	TRBJ1-1	TRBV4-3	ASSQVAQRDTEAF
.	TRBJ2-7	TRBV3-1	ASSHKDGRLGYEQY
.	TRBJ1-1	TRBV6-2/TRBV6-3	ASSPQWGNPPEAF
TRBD1	TRBJ2-4	TRBV28	ASSFRDSLAKNIQY
TRBD1	TRBJ2-7	TRBV7-9	ASSLISGQGDYEQY
.	TRBJ2-6	TRBV12-3/TRBV12-4	ASTGGSRKFYSGANVLT
.	TRBJ1-5	TRBV19	ASSIEPRDQPQH
TRBD2	TRBJ2-1	TRBV28	ASSLPGTSWGVSYNEQF
.	TRBJ2-3	TRBV4-1	ASSQVGSADTQY
.	TRBJ2-5	TRBV7-2	ASSLIGAGSEETQY
.	TRBJ2-7	TRBV7-9	ASRGPDSSYEQY
.	TRBJ2-7	TRBV18	ASQTATESYEQY
.	TRBJ2-2	TRBV6-5	ASSYLGRGLNTGELF
TRBD2	TRBJ2-2	TRBV7-6	ASSRTSGRGGELF
.	TRBJ2-1	TRBV7-3	ASSSRPGTPQEQF
.	TRBJ2-1	TRBV12-3/TRBV12-4	ASKDSYNEQF
.	TRBJ2-2	TRBV20-1	SARVRSKNTGELF
TRBD2	TRBJ2-7	TRBV20-1	SARDGTSSSYEQY
TRBD1	TRBJ2-4	TRBV28	ASSHLGQGFQTAKNIQY
TRBD2	TRBJ2-7	TRBV5-4	ASSPGLAGAPRPYEQY
.	TRBJ2-5	TRBV6-1	ASSTTSETQY
.	TRBJ2-1	TRBV27	ASYRGYARDEQF
TRBD2	TRBJ2-2	TRBV12-3/TRBV12-4	ASSLGGTSGNTGELF
.	TRBJ1-4	TRBV11-2	ASSSFTKHLDRFKEKLF
TRBD2	TRBJ2-1	TRBV14	ASSILAGGAKNEQF
TRBD1	TRBJ1-5	TRBV19	ASSNDREPYSNQPQH
TRBD1	TRBJ1-1	TRBV20-1	SAPQGVFPGAEAF
TRBD2	TRBJ2-7	TRBV7-2	ASSLVSASGSYEQY
TRBD1	TRBJ1-2	TRBV20-1	SARGDSYGYT
.	TRBJ2-3	TRBV28	ASSYSLGADTQY
.	TRBJ2-7	TRBV20-1	SARRRDTYEQY
TRBD1	TRBJ2-2	TRBV20-1	SARDRVATGELF
.	TRBJ2-1	TRBV24-1	ATSDFQNEQF
.	TRBJ1-5	TRBV7-4	ASSLGTHNQPQH
.	TRBJ1-1	TRBV7-2	ASSLRTEAF
.	TRBJ1-1	TRBV7-2	ASIQTGARNTEAF
TRBD2	TRBJ2-2	TRBV7-2	ASSSHPGTSVPGELF
.	TRBJ2-5	TRBV27	ASRDIQETQY
.	TRBJ2-1	TRBV7-6	ASSLGGTWRGSYNEQF
.	TRBJ2-1	TRBV6-2/TRBV6-3	ASSSTPAGGAPLYNEQF
.	TRBJ1-2	TRBV7-2	ASSPHQGGGYT
TRBD2	TRBJ2-3	TRBV2	ASSPGASGPTDTQY
.	TRBJ1-2	TRBV18	ASSPRTSRGGNYGYT